The next 12 T cell receptor beta chains were all read from a single sample in a study of technical replicates of blood from several donors. Produced via immunoSEQ multiplex PCR; TCRdb's table is partial and in-frame only. The sample records about 68,000 clones, about 97% being singletons. The source material was T cells isolated from PBMCs. The receptors shown here come from a human donor in good health.

This clone was observed a few times. CDR3 loop: CASSEDPLAGYNEQFF. CDR3 in DNA: TGTGCCAGCAGTGAAGATCCCCTAGCGGGCTACAATGAGCAGTTCTTC. V and J are TRBV6-1 and TRBJ2-1; 8 bases line up with TRBD2. The CDR3 extends over 16 amino acids. V gave up 1 base and J gave up 3 bases; unmatched junction bases: 5. From germline, CDR1 is MNHNS and CDR2 SASEGT.

V and J are TRBV30 and TRBJ1-4; tentative D call: TRBD1 (6 bases). Trimming pared 2 bases from V and 8 bases from J, leaving 21 bases between. The V gene's germline CDR1 is GTSNPN and CDR2 SVGIG (reference sequence). CDR3 length equals 16 residues. The CDR3 nucleotides read TGTGCCTGGAGTCCGGGGTGGGAGTACAGGGAGGAAAAACTGTTTTTT. Its protein is CAWSPGWEYREEKLFF. Together with reference TRBV30 and TRBJ1-4, the CDR3 gives the full variable domain: SQTIHQWPATLVQPVGSPLSLECTVEGTSNPNLYWYRQAAGRGLQLLFYSVGIGQISSEVPQNLSASRPQDRQFILSSKKLLLSDSGFYLCAWSPGWEYREEKLFFGSGTQLSVL.

The chain joins TRBV27 to TRBJ1-5; the match to TRBD1 covers 7 bases. From germline, CDR1 is MNHEY and CDR2 SMNVEV (reference sequence). The V segment lost 2 bases and the J segment 1 base; nucleotides outside the gene matches: 5. The CDR3 contains 16 residues. CDR3 loop: CASSLTGAWSNQPQHF. CDR3 in DNA: TGTGCCAGCAGTTTAACAGGGGCTTGGAGCAATCAGCCCCAGCATTTT.

The chain joins TRBV7-9 to TRBJ1-2, with D possibly TRBD1 on 5 matching bases. The V gene lost 4 bases and the J gene lost 6 bases, with 12 bases spanning the gap. Germline loops: CDR1 SEHNR, CDR2 FQNEAQ (reference sequence). This CDR3 contains 13 residues. DNA of the CDR3: TGTGCCAGCAGCTCAGACAGAGAAGATGGCTACACCTTC. Residues: CASSSDREDGYTF.

This chain uses TRBV7-9 with TRBJ1-1, with 7 nucleotides matching TRBD1. CDR3 length: 12 amino acids. Germline V lookup: CDR1 SEHNR, CDR2 FQNEAQ (reference sequence). V lost 4 bases, J lost 5 bases, and 1 base stayed unmatched. CDR3 amino acids: CASSSTGTEAFF. CDR3 nucleotide sequence: TGTGCCAGCAGCTCGACAGGGACTGAAGCTTTCTTT.

There are a few counts of this clone. The chain recombines TRBV27 with TRBJ2-1; 7 nucleotides align to TRBD2. Germline V gene data show CDR1 as MNHEY and CDR2 as SMNVEV (reference sequence). This CDR3 has 18 amino acids. With V trimmed by 4 bases and J by 2 bases, 14 bases remained unmatched. Here the CDR3 DNA reads TGTGCCAGCAGTTCATTAATCAGTGGCGGGAGTCCCTACAATGAGCAGTTCTTC. It translates to CASSSLISGGSPYNEQFF.

In its sample, this clone was seen once. This chain links TRBV7-8 with TRBJ1-5; no firm D call. The ends were cut back, 0 bases at V and 4 bases at J, with 10 bases in the middle. From germline, CDR1 is SGHVS and CDR2 FQNEAQ. The CDR3 is 15 amino acids. The chain's CDR3 is CASSLAIQKNQPQHF. Written as DNA, the CDR3 is TGTGCCAGCAGCTTAGCAATACAGAAAAATCAGCCCCAGCATTTT. Full variable domain (outside the CDR3, taken from reference TRBV7-8 and TRBJ1-5): GAGVSQSPRYKVAKRGQDVALRCDPISGHVSLFWYQQALGQGPEFLTYFQNEAQLDKSGLPSDRFFAERPEGSVSTLKIQRTQQEDSAVYLCASSLAIQKNQPQHFGDGTRLSIL.

The chain couples TRBV27 to TRBJ2-7, with 8 positions matching TRBD1. Germline V gene sequence: CDR1 MNHEY, CDR2 SMNVEV (reference sequence). V lost 5 bases, J lost 2 bases, and 8 bases stayed unmatched. This CDR3 spans 15 amino acids. CDR3 DNA sequence: TGTGCCAGCAGTCCCCGGACAGGGTCTACCTACGAGCAGTACTTC. This translates into CASSPRTGSTYEQYF.

The CDR3 here is CASSPQGQPQHF. The CDR3 bases are TGTGCCAGCAGCCCCCAGGGTCAGCCCCAGCATTTT. This chain connects TRBV6-5 to TRBJ1-5; a possible D gene is TRBD1 (5 bases). This CDR3 is 12 amino acids long. Trimming removed 6 bases from V and 6 bases from J, with 9 bases in between. Germline CDR1 MNHEY, CDR2 SVGAGI.

This clone occurred once. The chain joins TRBV7-8 to TRBJ2-3; no definite D call. In germline, CDR1 is SGHVS, CDR2 FQNEAQ. With 10 bases removed from V and 3 bases from J, the gap between germline ends came to 17 bases. The CDR3 is 14 amino acids. The DNA of the CDR3 is TGTGCCACCGTACCTGTGAGGTTAACAGATACGCAGTATTTT. Protein product: CATVPVRLTDTQYF.

The rearrangement joins TRBV19 to TRBJ1-4; possibly TRBD1 for D (5 bases). With 10 bases removed from V and 6 bases from J, the gap between germline ends came to 15 bases. Germline V gene lookup returns CDR1 LNHDA and CDR2 SQIVND (reference sequence). CDR3 length equals 13 residues. The CDR3 DNA is TGTGCCACGCAGGGAATAGAAGATGAAAAACTGTTTTTT. Translated: CATQGIEDEKLFF.

The V call is TRBV11-3, the J call TRBJ2-5; 9 positions agree with TRBD1. Germline CDR1 reads SGHNT; CDR2 reads YENEEA. The CDR3 loop spans 15 amino acids. V trimming: 5 bases; J trimming: 5 bases; junction bases outside the gene matches: 9. Written as DNA, the CDR3 is TGTGCCAGCAGCGCCGGGACAGGGCTCGTCGAGACCCAGTACTTC. Encoded protein: CASSAGTGLVETQYF.